The rows below give T cell receptor beta chains drawn from one sample of a study of blood T cell repertoires in COVID-19. Profiled with immunoSEQ multiplex PCR; TCRdb holds only in-frame clones, not every one. The sample contains some 200,000 clones, around nine tenths of which appear only once. The sample was peripheral blood. These receptors all stem from a young woman who had recovered from COVID-19. Each CDR3 is given with its conserved first and last residue. A D gene is named only where the DNA matches it firmly. Clone size is stated in some rows and not others, as once, few, many or a class when expanded.

J: TRBJ2-2
size: once
D: TRBD1
length: 15
V: TRBV6-2/TRBV6-3
CDR3: CASSPTGADTGELFF
DNA: TGTGCCAGCAGCCCCACAGGGGCAGACACCGGGGAGCTGTTTTTT

J: TRBJ2-5
size: .
D: TRBD2
length: 16
V: TRBV19
CDR3: CASSISASGRGETQYF
DNA: TGTGCCAGTAGTATATCGGCTAGCGGGAGAGGAGAGACCCAGTACTTC

J: TRBJ1-1
size: .
D: .
length: 16
V: TRBV19
CDR3: CASRSVGALGNTEAFF
DNA: TGTGCCAGTAGATCGGTAGGGGCTCTTGGTAACACTGAAGCTTTCTTT

J: TRBJ2-1
size: .
D: TRBD2
length: 16
V: TRBV28
CDR3: CASSLDLAAPYNEQFF
DNA: TGTGCCAGCAGTTTAGATCTAGCGGCCCCCTACAATGAGCAGTTCTTC

J: TRBJ2-5
size: .
D: .
length: 17
V: TRBV5-8
CDR3: CASSLAGKGTHQETQYF
DNA: TGTGCCAGCAGCTTGGCCGGGAAGGGGACACACCAAGAGACCCAGTACTTC

J: TRBJ2-3
size: .
D: TRBD1
length: 11
V: TRBV2
CDR3: CASSEVTGRYF
DNA: TGTGCCAGCAGTGAAGTGACAGGGCGGTATTTT

J: TRBJ1-2
size: many
D: TRBD1
length: 14
V: TRBV18
CDR3: CASSRGQGYYGYTF
DNA: TGTGCCAGCTCACGCGGACAGGGTTACTATGGCTACACCTTC

J: TRBJ2-5
size: .
D: TRBD2
length: 14
V: TRBV9
CDR3: CASSVAGGKETQYF
DNA: TGTGCCAGCAGCGTGGCGGGGGGGAAAGAGACCCAGTACTTC

J: TRBJ2-1
size: .
D: TRBD1
length: 16
V: TRBV9
CDR3: CASSAWDRVSYNEQFF
DNA: TGTGCCAGCAGCGCCTGGGACAGGGTCTCCTACAATGAGCAGTTCTTC

J: TRBJ2-1
size: .
D: .
length: 13
V: TRBV6-2/TRBV6-3
CDR3: CASSLSGYNEQFF
DNA: TGTGCCAGCAGTTTATCCGGCTACAATGAGCAGTTCTTC

J: TRBJ1-6
size: few
D: .
length: 18
V: TRBV4-3
CDR3: CASSQGTATSSYNSPLHF
DNA: TGCGCCAGCAGCCAAGGAACAGCTACGAGCTCCTATAATTCACCCCTCCACTTT

J: TRBJ1-5
size: .
D: .
length: 12
V: TRBV19
CDR3: CASNQANQPQHF
DNA: TGTGCCAGTAACCAGGCCAATCAGCCCCAGCATTTT

J: TRBJ2-3
size: .
D: TRBD2
length: 15
V: TRBV19
CDR3: CASKASGGPGDTQYF
DNA: TGTGCCAGTAAGGCTAGCGGGGGGCCTGGAGATACGCAGTATTTT

J: TRBJ1-6
size: .
D: .
length: 14
V: TRBV2
CDR3: CASRSLGEGSPLHF
DNA: TGTGCCAGCAGGTCTTTGGGGGAGGGCTCACCCCTCCACTTT

J: TRBJ2-2
size: few
D: TRBD2
length: 16
V: TRBV7-9
CDR3: CASSLAAAGETGELFF
DNA: TGTGCCAGCAGCTTAGCGGCAGCGGGAGAAACCGGGGAGCTGTTTTTT

J: TRBJ2-3
size: .
D: .
length: 14
V: TRBV5-4
CDR3: CASNVLVSPDTQYF
DNA: TGTGCCAGCAACGTGCTAGTTAGCCCAGATACGCAGTATTTT

J: TRBJ2-7
size: .
D: TRBD1
length: 15
V: TRBV25-1
CDR3: CASSDTGEVSNEQYF
DNA: TGTGCCAGCAGTGATACAGGGGAAGTGTCTAACGAGCAGTACTTC

J: TRBJ2-1
size: .
D: TRBD2
length: 14
V: TRBV5-4
CDR3: CASSYSGRVGEQFF
DNA: TGTGCCAGCAGTTATAGCGGGAGGGTTGGTGAGCAGTTCTTC

J: TRBJ1-1
size: few
D: .
length: 14
V: TRBV19
CDR3: CASSIVTRQTEAFF
DNA: TGTGCCAGTAGTATAGTGACCCGACAGACTGAAGCTTTCTTT

J: TRBJ2-5
size: once
D: TRBD2
length: 15
V: TRBV6-1
CDR3: CASCRDYYIQETQYF
DNA: TGTGCCAGCTGTAGGGACTACTACATCCAAGAGACCCAGTACTTC

J: TRBJ2-1
size: once
D: .
length: 15
V: TRBV2
CDR3: CASIFRSSSYNEQFF
DNA: TGTGCCAGCATCTTTCGTTCCAGCTCCTACAATGAGCAGTTCTTC

J: TRBJ1-2
size: once
D: .
length: 15
V: TRBV2
CDR3: CASRANREYPYGYTF
DNA: TGTGCCAGCAGGGCGAACAGGGAATATCCCTATGGCTACACCTTC

J: TRBJ1-5
size: few
D: .
length: 14
V: TRBV6-2/TRBV6-3
CDR3: CASSWGRGNQPQHF
DNA: TGTGCCAGCAGTTGGGGGAGGGGCAATCAGCCCCAGCATTTT

J: TRBJ1-6
size: .
D: .
length: 14
V: TRBV6-4
CDR3: CASARDTHNSPLHF
DNA: TGTGCCAGCGCCCGGGACACCCATAATTCACCCCTCCACTTT

J: TRBJ2-1
size: .
D: TRBD2
length: 17
V: TRBV5-1
CDR3: CASSPRTSGGLYNEQFF
DNA: TGCGCCAGCAGCCCGAGGACTAGCGGGGGCCTTTACAATGAGCAGTTCTTC

J: TRBJ2-1
size: .
D: TRBD1
length: 13
V: TRBV19
CDR3: CASKRPGGNEQFF
DNA: TGTGCCAGTAAAAGGCCAGGGGGCAATGAGCAGTTCTTC

J: TRBJ2-6
size: .
D: TRBD2
length: 17
V: TRBV7-2
CDR3: CASSFQRGTGGANVLTF
DNA: TGTGCCAGCAGCTTCCAGCGGGGGACGGGAGGGGCCAACGTCCTGACTTTC

J: TRBJ2-3
size: once
D: TRBD2
length: 17
V: TRBV5-1
CDR3: CASKGSGRANSADTQYF
DNA: TGCGCCAGCAAAGGGAGCGGGAGGGCAAACTCAGCAGATACGCAGTATTTT